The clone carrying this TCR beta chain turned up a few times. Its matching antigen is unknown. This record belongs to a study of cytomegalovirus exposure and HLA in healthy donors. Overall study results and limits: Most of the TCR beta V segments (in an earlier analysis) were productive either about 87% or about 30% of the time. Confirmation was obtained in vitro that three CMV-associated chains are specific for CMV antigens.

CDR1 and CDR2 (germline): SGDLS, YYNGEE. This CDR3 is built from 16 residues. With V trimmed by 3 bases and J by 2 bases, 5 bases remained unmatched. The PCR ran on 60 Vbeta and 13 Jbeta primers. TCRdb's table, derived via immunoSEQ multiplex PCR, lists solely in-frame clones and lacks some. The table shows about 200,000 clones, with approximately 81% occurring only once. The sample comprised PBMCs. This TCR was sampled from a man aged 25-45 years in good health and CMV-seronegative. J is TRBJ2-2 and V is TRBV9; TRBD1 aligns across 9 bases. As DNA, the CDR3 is TGTGCCAGCAGCGGAACAGGGGGCGTCAACACCGGGGAGCTGTTTTTT. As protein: CASSGTGGVNTGELFF.